Listed here are 2 T cell receptor beta chains from one sample, sequenced in a study of Graves' ophthalmopathy and Graves' hyperthyroidism. Amplification of the TCR beta CDR3 regions used RNA transcripts (as template). Investigators did first-round RT-PCR with HTBI primers, then second-round multiplex PCR. Using its own MiXCR run on the multiplex PCR reads, TCRdb lists one record per CDR3 protein. The sample lists roughly 700,000 distinct CDR3 sequences; around 40% were seen once. Sequencing was carried out using peripheral blood. Receptors were obtained from an adult man with Graves' ophthalmopathy.

This clonotype showed up many times. This CDR3 is CASSRTSDEKLFF. The CDR3 DNA reads TGTGCCAGCAGCCGAACCTCAGATGAAAAACTGTTTTTT. This chain connects TRBV7-2 to TRBJ1-4; D remains unclear. From germline, CDR1 is SGHTA and CDR2 FQGNSA. The CDR3 has 13 residues. Trimming left V 5 bases short and J 6 bases short, with 10 bases between. The entire variable domain, with the rest obtained from reference TRBV7-2 and TRBJ1-4, is as follows: GAGVSQSPSNKVTEKGKDVELRCDPISGHTALYWYRQSLGQGLEFLIYFQGNSAPDKSGLPSDRFSAERTGGSVSTLTIQRTQQEDSAVYLCASSRTSDEKLFFGSGTQLSVL.

The genes are TRBV7-8 and TRBJ2-7; D may be TRBD1 or TRBD2 (5 bases each). Trimming removed 5 bases at V and 2 bases at J, with 19 bases between. The length of the CDR3 is 16 residues. Germline CDR1 is SGHVS and CDR2 is FQNEAQ. CDR3 sequence (DNA): TGTGCCAGCAGCCGAGTCCCGGGACGGCACCCCTACGAGCAGTACTTC. As protein: CASSRVPGRHPYEQYF.